What follows describes a single T cell receptor beta chain. Its cognate antigen has yet to be identified. The record has no base qualities; no much larger clone is one base away. This specimen belongs to a study of blood T cell repertoires in COVID-19 (TCRdb year 2020). In terms of the full investigation: Collaborator samples came from the United States, Italy and Spain and covered acute and convalescent phases of COVID-19. The prospective study material was composed of cDNA or gDNA derived from T cells, B-cell-depleted T cells, or PBMCs. Subjects who had been exposed to COVID-19, were actively infected with it, or had recovered from it provided the deeply sampled blood TCRbeta repertoires that made up the dataset. The repertoires were released in a freely available public database intended as a resource for research on the immune response to SARS-CoV-2. Samples came from the ongoing ImmuneRACE study (first 160 participants) plus 1,254 subjects from 6 global collaborators. A de-identified subject ID, COVID-19 status, age in years and sex were almost always included in the sample metadata. Where HLA class I and class II types were available, the types were taken from metadata supplied by the sample provider, not from assay-based typing. Broader findings and caveats from the paper: Clinical and demographic metadata were provided uncurated, with the amount varying by source and participant.

Each collaborating institution followed its own protocols to collect whole blood in K2EDTA tubes. For TCRbeta analysis, collaborator samples were shipped as frozen whole blood, as isolated PBMCs, or as DNA extracted from either sample type. TCRbeta CDR3 regions were amplified from genomic DNA by means of the immunoSEQ Assay, a bias-controlled multiplex PCR. The authors' analysis ran thus. The number of nucleated cells in each sample was estimated from the amplification of reference gene primers within the assay. To quantify the absolute abundance of each unique TCRbeta CDR3 rearrangement, sequence reads were collapsed and filtered. For each sample, productive Simpson clonality was calculated by taking the square root of Simpson's diversity index across productive rearrangements. TCRdb stores this immuneACCESS table with in-frame sequences only. Part of the clones is absent; in the studies checked, under half of the shortfall reflects unresolved V genes, and no reason is known for the rest. V, J and clone size are those of that table, while D and trimming were read from the DNA. This sample has under 200,000 clones in its table, and 80% of those were observed once. Clones ranked in the top ten supply 6.9% of the sample.

The germline V gene encodes CDR1 LNHDA and CDR2 SQIVND (reference sequence). From the cysteine through the phenylalanine, the CDR3 covers 14 amino acids. Only the CDR3 portion is preserved as DNA: 42 bases, with reading frame beginning at the first base. Clipping removes 5 bases from V and 4 bases from J, with 4 as the unmatched junction base count. The specimen was peripheral blood. The V and J genes are TRBV19 and TRBJ2-1, and 8 junction bases match TRBD1. This TCR was sampled from a man aged 60-69 years with acute or convalescent COVID-19. The CDR3 reads CASSSWTGYNEQFF. DNA sequence: TGTGCCAGTAGTTCTTGGACAGGGTACAATGAGCAGTTCTTC.